The 3 T cell receptor beta chains below were found in one sample sequenced in a study of blood T cell repertoires in COVID-19. Libraries were prepared by immunoSEQ multiplex PCR; TCRdb keeps only in-frame clonotypes and omits some of them. The sample lists approximately 400,000 clones, around 92% occurring once. Sample: peripheral blood. Source of these receptors: a man in his forties with acute or convalescent COVID-19.

The chain couples TRBV5-1 to TRBJ2-1; 9 nucleotides align to TRBD2. The CDR3 is 16 residues long. The trim removed 4 bases at V and 7 bases at J, leaving 12 bases unmatched. Germline CDR1 reads SGHRS; CDR2 reads YFSETQ. As DNA, the CDR3 is TGCGCCAGCAGCCTGGCCGTGGGGCTAGCGGGGAATGAGCAGTTCTTC. Protein product: CASSLAVGLAGNEQFF.

The V and J genes are TRBV12-3 or TRBV12-4 and TRBJ2-7, with D unclear. CDR3 length: 13 residues. V lost 2 bases and J 2 bases, leaving 7 bases between the germline ends. CDR3: CASSLLQTYEQYF. The CDR3 DNA reads as TGTGCCAGCAGTTTACTACAGACCTACGAGCAGTACTTC.

This clone was counted a single time. The chain uses TRBV9 and TRBJ2-2, with TRBD1 as a possible D gene (5 bases). Germline CDR1 is SGDLS and CDR2 is YYNGEE. V was trimmed by 3 bases and J by 0 bases, leaving 9 bases between them. This CDR3 contains 15 residues. The CDR3 DNA reads as TGTGCCAGCAGCGAAAGGGGTCCGAACACCGGGGAGCTGTTTTTT. Translated: CASSERGPNTGELFF.